This T cell receptor (beta chain) was observed in a study of blood T cell repertoires in COVID-19 (dated by TCRdb to the early 2020s). Concerning the study at large: Collaborator samples came from the United States, Italy and Spain and covered acute and convalescent phases of COVID-19. The material from the prospective study consisted of cDNA or gDNA derived from T cells, B-cell-depleted T cells, or PBMCs. Subjects who had been exposed to COVID-19, were actively infected with it, or had recovered from it provided the deeply sampled blood TCRbeta repertoires that made up the dataset. The repertoires were released in a freely available public database meant as a resource for research on the immune response to SARS-CoV-2. Samples came from the ongoing ImmuneRACE study (first 160 participants) plus 1,254 subjects from 6 global collaborators. Nearly every sample came with metadata listing a de-identified subject ID, COVID-19 status, age in years and sex. Where HLA class I and class II types were available, the types were taken from metadata supplied by the sample provider, not from assay-based typing.

A remark on this clone: Its antigen is still unknown. The record has no base qualities; no much larger clone is one base away.

The immunoSEQ Assay, a bias-controlled multiplex PCR, was used to amplify TCRbeta CDR3 regions from genomic DNA. As for the authors' bioinformatics: The number of nucleated cells in each sample was estimated from the amplification of reference gene primers within the assay. To quantify the absolute abundance of each unique TCRbeta CDR3 rearrangement, sequence reads were collapsed and filtered. For each sample, productive Simpson clonality was calculated as the square root of Simpson's diversity index over productive rearrangements. This immuneACCESS table, as held by TCRdb, lists in-frame sequences with V and J called but not all clones. Of the missing ones, under half trace to an unresolved V gene in checked studies; the others have no known cause. The V and J calls and clone size come from that table; D and trimming were worked out from the DNA. In this sample the table shows about 180,000 clones, approximately 89% of which occur a single time. In total, the top ten clones hold under 3% of the sample.

The CDR3 contains 15 residues, cysteine and phenylalanine counted. Only CDR3 DNA is held: 45 bases, read in frame from base 1. V and J lose 7 bases and 1 base, and a span of 13 bases separates them. CDR1 MNHEY and CDR2 SVGEGT were looked up in the germline V gene. Paper-wide results and their limitations: Clinical and demographic metadata were provided uncurated, with the amount varying by source and participant.

Participants in the prospective study were enrolled through a virtual design, were aged 18 to 89 years, and lived in 24 United States geographic areas. In the prospective study, participants were assigned to cohorts based on the clinical history participants reported in a screening survey and a study questionnaire. Mobile phlebotomists in the prospective study collected whole blood, serum and a nasopharyngeal or oropharyngeal swab from every participant. Prospective study participants could optionally give additional blood draws and questionnaires over an approximately 2-month period. Prospective study blood samples were shipped either frozen or at room temperature before DNA extraction.

The rearrangement combines TRBV6-2 or TRBV6-3 with TRBJ2-2; TRBD2 might be the D gene, on 6 matching bases. The TCR was taken from a woman in her 40s with acute COVID-19. The sample comprised PBMCs or T cells enriched from blood (not recorded which). The encoded CDR3 is CASNPLAGNTGELFF. The base sequence is TGTGCCAGCAACCCACTAGCAGGGAACACCGGGGAGCTGTTTTTT.